This T cell receptor beta chain was sequenced in a study of T cells in narcolepsy. This CDR3 contains 14 residues. V lost 3 bases, J lost 1 base, and 8 bases lay in between. Germline V CDR1 and CDR2: SGDLS, YYNGEE. Using immunoSEQ multiplex PCR, the repertoire was profiled, and TCRdb retains in-frame clones only, with some absent. The repertoire holds about 32,000 clones, almost 80% seen once, with roughly 3.5% in the top ten. To note about this clone: The antigen remains unidentified.

The study's findings and limits: Autoreactive HCRT-specific and TRIB2-specific clonotypes were marked in same-patient CSF-versus-blood CD4+ comparisons. Healthy controls reportedly lacked the autoreactive clonotypes serially found in patients' blood.

The receptor's source is a human donor in good health. V gene TRBV9 combines with J gene TRBJ1-3; a possible D gene is TRBD1 (5 bases). Input material: memory (CD45RA-) CD4+ T cells from blood. CDR3 region: CASSAAGSGNTIYF. CDR3 nucleotide sequence: TGTGCCAGCAGCGCGGCAGGGTCTGGAAACACCATATATTTT.